The 27 T cell receptor beta chains below all came from one sample that was sequenced in a study of blood T cells in healthy people across ages. Primed by a sample-barcoded 5' primer and a J-beta primer mix, a second PCR proceeded for about 7 to 11 cycles. Each CDR3 protein is one row after TCRdb ran MiXCR on the 5' RACE reads. The sample has over a million distinct CDR3 sequences, about 40% seen once. Sequenced material: blood. The origin of the receptors is a woman younger than 35 in good health.

This chain joins TRBV29-1 and TRBJ2-3; a weak D match, TRBD2 (6 bases). Germline CDR1 SQVTM, CDR2 ANQGSEA. This CDR3 is 15 amino acids long. The ends were cut back, 3 bases at V and 4 bases at J, with 17 bases in the middle. CDR3 residues: CSVDHLTGASDTQYF. In DNA, the CDR3 is TGCAGCGTTGATCACTTGACGGGAGCCTCAGATACGCAGTATTTT.

This clonotype occurred many times. The rearrangement uses TRBV11-2 and TRBJ2-5, with 8 bases matching TRBD2. CDR1 is SGHAT and CDR2 is FQNNGV in the germline V gene. V lost 5 bases, J lost 3 bases, and 2 bases stayed unmatched. The CDR3 loop spans 13 amino acids. CDR3 bases: TGTGCCAGCAGCAAGGGACTAGAAGAGACCCAGTACTTC. Encoded protein: CASSKGLEETQYF.

The chain recombines TRBV7-8 with TRBJ2-1, with D perhaps TRBD1 (5 bases). V gave up 7 bases and J gave up 8 bases, with 12 bases separating them. CDR1 and CDR2 (germline): SGHVS, FQNEAQ. This CDR3 is 12 amino acids long. The CDR3: CASMGQGDEQFF. As DNA, the CDR3 is TGTGCCAGCATGGGTCAGGGCGATGAGCAGTTCTTC.

The CDR3 bases are TGTGCCATCAGCGGGACTAGTGTTCCCACAGATACGCAGTATTTT. Translated: CAISGTSVPTDTQYF. The chain employs TRBV10-3 and TRBJ2-3; 8 positions match TRBD2. V shed 6 bases and J 2 bases; nucleotides not matched to a gene: 7. Germline loops: CDR1 ENHRY, CDR2 SYGVKD. The length of the CDR3 is 15 residues.

The chain recombines TRBV15 with TRBJ1-2; no reliable D call. Trimming stripped 5 bases from V and 2 bases from J, with 18 bases between. Germline lookup yields CDR1 LNHNV and CDR2 YYDKDF (reference sequence). The CDR3 runs 16 residues. For the CDR3, the DNA is TGTGCCACCAGCCCCGTGGCCTCAAACCGGAACTATGGCTACACCTTC. Translated, it gives CATSPVASNRNYGYTF.

In this sample, this clonotype turned up once. V and J are TRBV7-9 and TRBJ2-4; 7 bases align to TRBD1. Germline lookup yields CDR1 SEHNR and CDR2 FQNEAQ (reference sequence). The J segment lost 7 bases and the V segment lost 3 bases, leaving 15 bases of the junction unmatched. This CDR3 is 17 amino acids long. CDR3 protein: CASSFSGGQRGTNIQYF. The CDR3 coding sequence is TGTGCCAGCAGCTTTTCAGGGGGACAGAGGGGAACGAACATTCAGTACTTC.

This clonotype was counted only a few times. The V gene is TRBV2, the J gene TRBJ2-3; 7 bases line up with TRBD2. The ends lost 8 bases at V and 2 bases at J; junction bases unmatched: 7. The CDR3 length is 14 residues. Germline V CDR1 and CDR2: SNHLY, FYNNEI. This CDR3 is CASGGTNPTDTQYF. CDR3 bases: TGTGCCAGCGGCGGGACTAACCCCACAGATACGCAGTATTTT.

The CDR3 protein is CASSPETSGRRNEQFF. In DNA, the CDR3 is TGTGCCAGCAGCCCCGAAACTAGCGGGAGGAGGAATGAGCAGTTCTTC. This sequence joins TRBV3-1 and TRBJ2-1; 12 nucleotides line up with TRBD2. V dropped 4 bases and J dropped 7; count of bases not matched to a gene: 8. CDR3 length: 16 residues. Germline assignment: CDR1 LGHDT and CDR2 YNNKEL (reference sequence).

The V call is TRBV5-1, the J call TRBJ2-2, with 7 bases identical to TRBD2. The CDR3 consists of 15 residues. V trimming: 2 bases; J trimming: 1 base; junction bases outside the gene matches: 2. Germline lookup yields CDR1 SGHRS and CDR2 YFSETQ. The CDR3 bases are TGCGCCAGCAGCTTCCAGCGGGGGAACACCGGGGAGCTGTTTTTT. Amino acids: CASSFQRGNTGELFF.

CDR3 nucleotides: TGCAGTGCTAGGCGGGCCAAACCCTACGAGCAGTACTTC. It specifies CSARRAKPYEQYF. This sequence joins TRBV20-1 and TRBJ2-7; a possible D gene is TRBD2 (5 bases). V lost 3 bases, J lost 2 bases, and 11 bases lay in between. The CDR3 contains 13 residues. Germline V gene data show CDR1 as DFQATT and CDR2 as SNEGSKA (reference sequence).

This clonotype was seen only a few times. CDR3 protein: CASSSGTPTDTQYF. The CDR3 nucleotides are TGCGCCAGCAGCTCCGGGACACCCACAGATACGCAGTATTTT. The chain uses TRBV5-1 and TRBJ2-3, with D possibly TRBD1 on 6 matching bases. Germline CDR1 reads SGHRS; CDR2 reads YFSETQ. The V gene lost 3 bases and the J gene lost 2 bases, with 10 bases spanning the gap. The CDR3 has 14 residues.

This chain links TRBV5-1 with TRBJ1-4; a weak D match, TRBD1 (5 bases). The germline gives CDR1 SGHRS, CDR2 YFSETQ. V was trimmed by 0 bases and J by 3 bases, leaving 12 bases between them. This CDR3 spans 16 amino acids. CDR3: CASSLGSGLANEKLFF. The CDR3 DNA follows: TGCGCCAGCAGCTTGGGGTCGGGACTGGCTAATGAAAAACTGTTTTTT.

The chain carries TRBV20-1 and TRBJ2-7; 10 bases line up with TRBD2. Germline trimming cut 4 bases from V and 3 bases from J; bases unmatched to any gene: 9. Germline V gene lookup returns CDR1 DFQATT and CDR2 SNEGSKA (reference sequence). The CDR3 has 15 amino acids. The chain's CDR3 is CSATRTSGYYYEQYF. In nucleotides, the CDR3 is TGCAGTGCTACCAGGACTAGCGGATATTACTACGAGCAGTACTTC.

This clonotype has just a few counts. The chain joins TRBV2 to TRBJ2-2; D might be TRBD1 (6 bases). The CDR3 is made up of 15 amino acids. Germline CDR1 is SNHLY and CDR2 is FYNNEI. The V and J ends lost 6 bases and 0 bases respectively, with 11 bases between them. The CDR3 sequence is CASRIDRTNTGELFF. The CDR3, as DNA: TGTGCCAGCAGGATCGACAGGACGAACACCGGGGAGCTGTTTTTT. Full variable domain (outside the CDR3, taken from reference TRBV2 and TRBJ2-2): EPEVTQTPSHQVTQMGQEVILRCVPISNHLYFYWYRQILGQKVEFLVSFYNNEISEKSEIFDDQFSVERPDGSNFTLKIRSTKLEDSAMYFCASRIDRTNTGELFFGEGSRLTVL.

This clonotype came up a few times. This CDR3 is CAISEGLARSTYNEQFF. The CDR3 DNA is TGTGCCATCAGTGAGGGACTAGCGCGAAGCACCTACAATGAGCAGTTCTTC. The gene calls are TRBV10-3 and TRBJ2-1; TRBD2 aligns across 9 bases. This CDR3 has 17 amino acids. V lost 2 bases and J lost 2; bases outside the gene matches: 7. Germline V gene data show CDR1 as ENHRY and CDR2 as SYGVKD.

This clonotype was found a few times. The V call is TRBV4-1, the J call TRBJ1-5, with D unresolved. The germline gives CDR1 MGHRA, CDR2 YSYEKL. CDR3 length: 18 residues. Trimming stripped 1 base from V and 0 bases from J, with 16 bases between. CDR3 sequence: CASSQGVHRQNSNQPQHF. In nucleotides, the CDR3 is TGCGCCAGCAGCCAAGGAGTCCACCGGCAGAATAGCAATCAGCCCCAGCATTTT.

The chain recombines TRBV30 with TRBJ1-1, with D possibly being TRBD1 (5 bases). The CDR3 sequence is 12 residues long. Germline V gene lookup returns CDR1 GTSNPN and CDR2 SVGIG (reference sequence). V was trimmed by 8 bases and J by 3 bases, leaving 13 bases between them. The CDR3 loop is CAGKRGDTEAFF. CDR3 DNA: TGTGCCGGGAAGAGAGGGGACACTGAAGCTTTCTTT.

This chain joins TRBV5-1 and TRBJ2-7; the D is unclear. Germline V gene data show CDR1 as SGHRS and CDR2 as YFSETQ. CDR3 length: 13 residues. Trimming removed 7 bases from V and 2 bases from J, with 13 bases in between. The CDR3 coding sequence is TGCGCCAGCGGACCCGTGGAACCCTACGAGCAGTACTTC. Translated: CASGPVEPYEQYF. Based on the CDR3 plus reference TRBV5-1 and TRBJ2-7, the full variable domain is KAGVTQTPRYLIKTRGQQVTLSCSPISGHRSVSWYQQTPGQGLQFLFEYFSETQRNKGNFPGRFSGRQFSNSRSEMNVSTLELGDSALYLCASGPVEPYEQYFGPGTRLTVT.

This chain joins TRBV27 and TRBJ2-4; 11 nucleotides line up with TRBD1. The CDR3 is 17 amino acids. Germline CDR1 MNHEY, CDR2 SMNVEV (reference sequence). V shed 5 bases, J shed 2 bases, and the junction held 8 bases outside the gene matches. DNA for the CDR3: TGTGCCAGCAGTCCTCCTGGACAGGGGGCGACCAAAAACATTCAGTACTTC. Protein: CASSPPGQGATKNIQYF.

The chain carries TRBV5-1 and TRBJ2-1; a weak D match, TRBD2 (6 bases). V lost 4 bases, J lost 9 bases, and 14 bases lay in between. The CDR3 has 13 residues. Germline V CDR1 and CDR2: SGHRS, YFSETQ. Written as DNA, the CDR3 is TGCGCCAGCAGCGACAGACTAGTCCCTGAGCAGTTCTTC. This gives the protein CASSDRLVPEQFF.

CDR3 sequence (DNA): TGCAGCGTTGAAAGATACGGGGGAGGACCGTACGAGCAGTTCTTC. Protein sequence: CSVERYGGGPYEQFF. V and J are TRBV29-1 and TRBJ2-1; D is perhaps TRBD2 (6 bases). CDR3 size: 15 residues. Trimming took off 2 bases at V and 10 bases at J, with 21 bases between the two ends. CDR1 is SQVTM, CDR2 ANQGSEA, per germline.

There are a few counts of this clonotype. J is TRBJ2-2 and V is TRBV6-5, with D unresolved. V lost 0 bases and J 2 bases, leaving 13 bases between the germline ends. CDR1 MNHEY and CDR2 SVGAGI come from the germline V gene. The CDR3 spans 17 residues. In DNA, the CDR3 is TGTGCCAGCAGTTACTCGGTTGGGCACTCAAACACCGGGGAGCTGTTTTTT. Translating it yields CASSYSVGHSNTGELFF.

This clonotype has a single count. The V call is TRBV6-4, the J call TRBJ1-1; D is uncertain. Trimming cost V 0 bases and J 1 base, with 12 bases left between them. The CDR3 loop spans 16 amino acids. Germline values: CDR1 MRHNA, CDR2 SNTAGT. The CDR3 here is CASSDSNNWANTEAFF. The CDR3 DNA reads as TGTGCCAGCAGTGACTCGAATAATTGGGCGAACACTGAAGCTTTCTTT.

This clonotype was seen more than once but under ten times. The chain is built from TRBV4-2 and TRBJ2-3; the D is unclear. CDR1 and CDR2 from the germline V gene are LGHNA and YNFKEQ. There are 15 residues in the CDR3. V gave up 0 bases and J gave up 1 base, with 8 bases separating them. CDR3 residues: CASSQEELGTDTQYF. The CDR3 DNA follows: TGTGCCAGCAGCCAAGAAGAGCTCGGCACAGATACGCAGTATTTT.

This clonotype was recorded a few times. The genes are TRBV10-3 and TRBJ2-5; tentatively, D is TRBD2 (5 bases). V dropped 0 bases and J dropped 5 bases, with 13 bases sitting between them. The germline V gene has CDR1 ENHRY and CDR2 SYGVKD. The CDR3 length is 15 residues. The CDR3 loop reads CAISESRAVGETQYF. The CDR3 nucleotides are TGTGCCATCAGTGAGTCGAGGGCAGTGGGCGAGACCCAGTACTTC.

The chain recombines TRBV28 with TRBJ1-6; D uncertain. The V end lost 6 bases, the J end lost 10 bases, and 10 bases lay between the germline ends. The germline gives CDR1 MDHEN, CDR2 SYDVKM. The CDR3 is 12 residues long. The CDR3 region has the DNA TGTGCCAGCAGATTTCAGGAATCACCCCTCCACTTT. Translated: CASRFQESPLHF.

This clonotype was counted between two and nine times. The chain recombines TRBV4-1 with TRBJ2-7, with 11 bases aligning to TRBD2. This CDR3 has 15 amino acids. Germline-derived CDR1 and CDR2 are MGHRA and YSYEKL. V was pared by 5 bases and J by 2 bases, with 5 bases of the junction left unmatched. The CDR3 protein is CASSVIAGGTYEQYF. In DNA form, the CDR3 reads TGCGCCAGCAGCGTTATAGCGGGAGGGACCTACGAGCAGTACTTC.